The 22 T cell receptor beta chains below all came from one sample that was sequenced in a study of T cells in Graves' hyperthyroidism and ophthalmopathy. TCR beta CDR3 regions were amplified from RNA. TCR CDR3 regions were first amplified by RT-PCR with HTBI primers. Each CDR3 protein gets one entry after TCRdb re-called the multiplex PCR reads with MiXCR. The repertoire consists of about 500,000 distinct CDR3 sequences, with roughly 15% occurring once and the leading ten covering around 32%. The sequenced sample consisted of blood. Every receptor here comes from a woman aged 25-40 years with Graves' ophthalmopathy.

This clonotype was found many times. This sequence joins TRBV3-1 and TRBJ1-2; no clear D. Germline CDR1 LGHDT, CDR2 YNNKEL (reference sequence). Trimming cost V 3 bases and J 1 base, with 9 bases left between them. The CDR3 is made up of 14 amino acids. In nucleotides, the CDR3 is TGTGCCAGCAGCCACCTGGGAAGTAACTATGGCTACACCTTC. Its translation: CASSHLGSNYGYTF.

The V call is TRBV6-2 or TRBV6-3, the J call TRBJ1-2; D remains ambiguous. Germline lookup yields CDR1 MNHEY and CDR2 SVGEGT. Trimming took 5 bases from V and 2 from J, leaving 9 bases between them. The CDR3 covers 13 residues. For the CDR3, the DNA is TGTGCCAGCAGTCCTCTACCCAACTATGGCTACACCTTC. Encoded protein: CASSPLPNYGYTF.

The chain links TRBV7-2 to TRBJ2-1, with D perhaps matching TRBD2 (5 bases). Germline CDR1 reads SGHTA; CDR2 reads FQGNSA. The CDR3 has 12 residues. V was clipped by 5 bases and J by 12 bases, with 14 bases between them. Here the CDR3 DNA reads TGTGCCAGCAGCCGTCCGGGGTTCCTGCAGTTCTTC. It encodes CASSRPGFLQFF.

This chain connects TRBV27 to TRBJ1-4, with a tentative D call TRBD1 (5 bases). The V gene's germline CDR1 is MNHEY and CDR2 SMNVEV (reference sequence). Trimming shortened V by 6 bases and J by 8 bases, and 13 bases separated the two germline ends. This CDR3 has 13 residues. CDR3 DNA sequence: TGTGCCAGCAGGGGACCGGGACGGGAAAAACTGTTTTTT. The encoded protein is CASRGPGREKLFF.

This chain connects TRBV7-3 to TRBJ2-7; D ambiguous. This CDR3 has 14 residues. Germline V gives CDR1 SGHTA, CDR2 FQGTGA. Trimming stripped 1 base from V and 0 bases from J, with 7 bases between. The CDR3 reads CASSLNHLSYEQYF. The CDR3 nucleotides read TGTGCCAGCAGCTTAAACCATCTCTCCTACGAGCAGTACTTC. Full variable domain (rest looked up from reference TRBV7-3 and TRBJ2-7): GAGVSQTPSNKVTEKGKYVELRCDPISGHTALYWYRQSLGQGPEFLIYFQGTGAADDSGLPNDRFFAVRPEGSVSTLKIQRTERGDSAVYLCASSLNHLSYEQYFGPGTRLTVT.

The chain joins TRBV12-3 or TRBV12-4 to TRBJ1-2; no firm D call. Trimming pared 1 base from V and 3 bases from J, leaving 18 bases between. There are 17 residues in the CDR3. The CDR3 DNA reads as TGTGCCAGCAGTTTAGAGGACCAGGACCGGACCGACTATGGCTACACCTTC. Translated, it gives CASSLEDQDRTDYGYTF.

This clonotype was seen many times. The chain joins TRBV10-3 to TRBJ2-5, with TRBD1 matching 7 bases. This CDR3 is built from 16 residues. The V segment lost 0 bases and the J segment 2 bases; nucleotides outside the gene matches: 6. CDR1 is ENHRY and CDR2 is SYGVKD in the germline V gene. The CDR3 loop is CAISESRQGRQETQYF. The CDR3 coding sequence is TGTGCCATCAGTGAGTCCCGACAGGGAAGGCAAGAGACCCAGTACTTC.

This clonotype came up a few times. This chain connects TRBV7-9 to TRBJ1-1; D is undetermined. Germline V gene lookup returns CDR1 SEHNR and CDR2 FQNEAQ (reference sequence). CDR3 length: 15 amino acids. V was shortened by 3 bases and J by 1 base, with 12 bases between the two germline ends. The CDR3 here is CASSLGFSGNTEAFF. Here the CDR3 DNA reads TGTGCCAGCAGCTTGGGTTTTTCAGGGAACACTGAAGCTTTCTTT. The variable domain in full, with the rest retrieved from reference TRBV7-9 and TRBJ1-1, is DTGVSQNPRHKITKRGQNVTFRCDPISEHNRLYWYRQTLGQGPEFLTYFQNEAQLEKSRLLSDRFSAERPKGSFSTLEIQRTEQGDSAMYLCASSLGFSGNTEAFFGQGTRLTVV.

This clonotype was observed at least ten times. The chain employs TRBV27 and TRBJ2-5; D unclear. The germline V gene encodes CDR1 MNHEY and CDR2 SMNVEV (reference sequence). The length of the CDR3 is 13 residues. Deletions cut 3 bases from V and 7 bases from J, with 12 bases between. This CDR3 reads CASSFAEWSTQYF. CDR3 bases: TGTGCCAGCAGTTTCGCCGAGTGGTCGACCCAGTACTTC.

This clonotype was picked up a small number of times. The gene calls are TRBV4-2 and TRBJ2-7; D gene unclear. Germline loops: CDR1 LGHNA, CDR2 YNFKEQ. The CDR3 runs to 15 residues. Trimming stripped 1 base from V and 3 bases from J, with 13 bases between. CDR3 nucleotides: TGTGCCAGCAGCCAAGTTATCGGCAGGTTCTACGAGCAGTACTTC. Translated: CASSQVIGRFYEQYF.

The gene calls are TRBV28 and TRBJ1-1, with D possibly being TRBD1 (5 bases). The germline V gene has CDR1 MDHEN and CDR2 SYDVKM. With 1 base removed from V and 1 base from J, the gap between germline ends came to 10 bases. The CDR3 totals 15 residues. The CDR3 coding sequence is TGTGCCAGCAGTTTATTGGGGGACCCGAACACTGAAGCTTTCTTT. Its protein product is CASSLLGDPNTEAFF.

V is TRBV4-2 and J is TRBJ1-5, with a tentative D call TRBD1 (6 bases). Looked up from germline, CDR1 is LGHNA and CDR2 is YNFKEQ. V lost 4 bases and J 0 bases, leaving 13 bases between the germline ends. This CDR3 comprises 16 residues. Written as DNA, the CDR3 is TGTGCCAGCAGCCCAGGGGCTACTGATAGCAATCAGCCCCAGCATTTT. It translates to CASSPGATDSNQPQHF.

This clonotype was seen more than once but under ten times. The chain uses TRBV6-1 and TRBJ2-1, with D perhaps TRBD2 (5 bases). CDR3 length: 15 amino acids. Trimming took 4 bases from V and 7 from J, leaving 17 bases between them. Germline V gene sequence: CDR1 MNHNS, CDR2 SASEGT. The CDR3 sequence: CASSAIFGSGNEQFF. The CDR3 bases are TGTGCCAGCAGTGCGATCTTTGGGAGTGGGAATGAGCAGTTCTTC.

This clonotype was seen at least ten times. The chain employs TRBV29-1 and TRBJ1-1; 7 bases line up with TRBD1. Trimming cost V 4 bases and J 0 bases; bases outside gene matches: 8. CDR3 size: 15 residues. Germline V lookup: CDR1 SQVTM, CDR2 ANQGSEA. Here the CDR3 DNA reads TGCAGCGTTGGAGGGGCCGGGACAGTGAACACTGAAGCTTTCTTT. It yields the protein CSVGGAGTVNTEAFF.

V usage is TRBV29-1 and J usage is TRBJ2-1; 8 positions match TRBD1. Germline assignment: CDR1 SQVTM and CDR2 ANQGSEA. Trimming removed 6 bases from V and 8 bases from J; junction bases left unmatched: 6. The CDR3 is made up of 12 amino acids. CDR3 in DNA: TGCAGCGTACGGACAGGGTACGATGAGCAGTTCTTC. It encodes CSVRTGYDEQFF.

The J gene is TRBJ2-7, the V gene TRBV2, with 7 nucleotides matching TRBD1. The CDR3 extends over 14 amino acids. Germline CDR1 and CDR2: SNHLY and FYNNEI. V lost 7 bases, J lost 0 bases, and 6 bases stayed unmatched. The CDR3 DNA reads as TGTGCCAGCATCGTGGGACAGCACTCCTACGAGCAGTACTTC. Protein sequence: CASIVGQHSYEQYF.

This clonotype appeared many times. J is TRBJ2-3 and V is TRBV7-2, with D maybe TRBD1 (5 bases). Trimming removed 5 bases from V and 5 bases from J, with 14 bases in between. There are 14 residues in the CDR3. The germline V gene encodes CDR1 SGHTA and CDR2 FQGNSA. CDR3 amino acids: CASSTSLGEDTQYF. DNA for the CDR3: TGTGCCAGCAGCACATCCCTAGGGGAAGATACGCAGTATTTT.

The sample holds many counts of this clonotype. The rearrangement joins TRBV30 to TRBJ2-1; 8 bases are shared with TRBD2. CDR1 is GTSNPN and CDR2 is SVGIG in the germline V gene (reference sequence). CDR3 size: 14 residues. The trim removed 3 bases at V and 7 bases at J, leaving 8 bases unmatched. CDR3 in DNA: TGTGCCTGGAGCGCGGGAGGCCTCTATAATGAGCAGTTCTTC. This codes for CAWSAGGLYNEQFF.

In this sample, this clonotype turned up many times. The chain combines TRBV27 with TRBJ1-1, with 8 nucleotides matching TRBD1. J gave up 5 bases and V 5 bases, and 7 bases lay outside the gene matches. CDR3 size: 14 residues. Germline CDR1 MNHEY, CDR2 SMNVEV (reference sequence). This CDR3 reads CASSRSGGLTEAFF. The CDR3 DNA follows: TGTGCCAGCAGTAGATCAGGGGGCCTTACTGAAGCTTTCTTT.

This clonotype appeared a few times. The rearrangement links TRBV19 to TRBJ2-1; D is possibly TRBD2 (6 bases). Germline CDR1 and CDR2: LNHDA and SQIVND (reference sequence). The CDR3 extends over 15 amino acids. V shed 5 bases and J shed 7 bases, with 18 bases lying between them. In nucleotides, the CDR3 is TGTGCCAGTAGTGCCCCGGCTAGCGCTGTGAATGAGCAGTTCTTC. Protein: CASSAPASAVNEQFF.

This clonotype was counted many times. This CDR3 reads CASTLTQGPQPQHF. The CDR3 DNA is TGTGCCAGCACCCTCACACAGGGTCCCCAGCCCCAGCATTTT. The chain uses TRBV7-2 and TRBJ1-5, with D possibly being TRBD1 (6 bases). CDR3 length equals 14 residues. V dropped 7 bases and J dropped 7 bases, with 17 bases sitting between them. Germline V gene data show CDR1 as SGHTA and CDR2 as FQGNSA.

This clonotype occurred a few times. J is TRBJ2-7 and V is TRBV20-1; D uncertain. CDR1 is DFQATT, CDR2 SNEGSKA, per germline (reference sequence). The CDR3 has 14 residues. Trimming removed 0 bases at V and 3 bases at J, with 12 bases between. CDR3: CSARDPVLDYEQYF. The CDR3 DNA reads TGCAGTGCTAGAGACCCAGTCTTAGACTACGAGCAGTACTTC.